The TCR beta chain described here comes from a study of T cell responses to AZD1222 COVID-19 vaccine. Overall study context: Second doses that came at about 4 or about 12 weeks were put together. Study-wide findings and caveats: Donors, mostly white British, included more females; clonal diversity was possibly underestimated. Seropositive AZD1222 recipients at baseline numbered only five or six. Repertoires were obtained only post-peak T cell response.

Clones were read by immunoSEQ multiplex PCR, and TCRdb kept only the in-frame ones, dropping some. The sample shows 95,000 to 100,000 clones, about nine tenths of them seen only once. In regard to this clone: Its antigen is as yet unknown.

The V end was cut by 5 bases, the J end by 0 bases, with 11 bases between. CDR1 MGHRA and CDR2 YSYEKL come from the germline V gene. There are 15 residues in the CDR3. Sequences were derived from peripheral blood, sampled on day 0 of AZD1222 vaccination. The clonotype comes from an adult in good health. The chain combines TRBV4-1 with TRBJ1-3; possible D gene TRBD1, 5 bases. DNA for the CDR3: TGCGCCAGCAGCTTCGGCAGGGACTCTGGAAACACCATATATTTT. Protein sequence: CASSFGRDSGNTIYF.